This record concerns one T cell receptor beta chain sequence. What it binds is not known. Only in-frame clones appear in the TCRdb table, and some are missing; sequencing was by immunoSEQ multiplex PCR. The table has 110,000 or so clones, 80% to 90% seen once. V was clipped by 6 bases and J by 3 bases, with 11 bases between them. The CDR3 totals 13 residues. Germline V gene sequence: CDR1 MNHEY, CDR2 SVGAGI. This sample stems from a study of T cell responses to AZD1222 COVID-19 vaccine. Broader study findings: Among those given AZD1222, only six were seropositive at baseline.

Sequencing was performed on peripheral blood, taken on day 0 of AZD1222 vaccination. V and J are TRBV6-5 and TRBJ1-2; possible D gene TRBD1, 6 bases. This clonotype was sampled from an adult in good health. The CDR3 DNA reads as TGTGCCAGCAGAAGTACAGGGTACTATGGCTACACCTTC. Translated, it gives CASRSTGYYGYTF.